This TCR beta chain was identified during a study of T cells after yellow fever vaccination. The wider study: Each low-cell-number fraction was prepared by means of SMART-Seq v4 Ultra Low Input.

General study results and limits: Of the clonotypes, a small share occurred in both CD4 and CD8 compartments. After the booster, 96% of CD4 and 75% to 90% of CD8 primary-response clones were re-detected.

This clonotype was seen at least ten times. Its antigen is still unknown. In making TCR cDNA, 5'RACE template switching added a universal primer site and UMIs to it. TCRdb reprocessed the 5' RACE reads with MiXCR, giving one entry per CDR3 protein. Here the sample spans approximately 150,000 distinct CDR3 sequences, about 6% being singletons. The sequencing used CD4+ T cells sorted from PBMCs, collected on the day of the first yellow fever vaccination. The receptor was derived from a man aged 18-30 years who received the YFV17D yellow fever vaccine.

The CDR3, as DNA: TGTGCCACCAGCAGAGATAAAACGGCCGGGGAGCTGTTTTTT. This translates into CATSRDKTAGELFF. The chain combines TRBV15 with TRBJ2-2, with D unresolved. Trimming left V 0 bases short and J 6 bases short, with 8 bases between. Germline V gene sequence: CDR1 LNHNV, CDR2 YYDKDF (reference sequence). This CDR3 is built from 14 residues.